This T cell receptor (beta chain) was profiled in a study of blood T cell repertoires in COVID-19. Sequencing used immunoSEQ multiplex PCR; TCRdb keeps in-frame clones, though not all of them. The top ten hold about 9.2% of the sample, which has 130,000 or so clones, approximately 80% seen once. This clone was seen more than once but under ten times. The CDR3 runs to 15 residues. Trimming took 4 bases from V and 0 from J, leaving 7 bases between them. The germline gives CDR1 MGHRA, CDR2 YSYEKL. Material for sequencing was PBMCs or T cells enriched from blood (not recorded which). V usage is TRBV4-1 and J usage is TRBJ2-6; weak D call: TRBD1 (5 bases). The TCR originated in a man aged 50 to 60 who had recovered from COVID-19. The CDR3 reads CASSPDSSGANVLTF. The CDR3 DNA sequence: TGCGCCAGCAGCCCAGACAGCTCTGGGGCCAACGTCCTGACTTTC.